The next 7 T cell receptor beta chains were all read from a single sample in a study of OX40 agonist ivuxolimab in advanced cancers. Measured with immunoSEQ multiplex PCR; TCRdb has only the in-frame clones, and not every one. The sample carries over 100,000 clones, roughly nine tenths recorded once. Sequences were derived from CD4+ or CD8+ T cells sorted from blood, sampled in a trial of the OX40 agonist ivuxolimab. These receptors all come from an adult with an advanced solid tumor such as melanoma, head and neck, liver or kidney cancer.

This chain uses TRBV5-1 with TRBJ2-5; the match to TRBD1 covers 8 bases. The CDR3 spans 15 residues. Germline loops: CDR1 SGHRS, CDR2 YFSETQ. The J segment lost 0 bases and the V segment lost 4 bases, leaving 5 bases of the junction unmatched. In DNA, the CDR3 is TGCGCCAGCAGCCTCTGGACAGGGAACCAAGAGACCCAGTACTTC. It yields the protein CASSLWTGNQETQYF.

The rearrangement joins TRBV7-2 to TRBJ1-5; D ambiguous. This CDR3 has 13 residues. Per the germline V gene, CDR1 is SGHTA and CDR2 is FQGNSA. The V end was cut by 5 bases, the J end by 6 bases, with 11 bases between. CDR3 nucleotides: TGTGCCAGCAGCCAAACTGTCTTTCAGCCCCAGCATTTT. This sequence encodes CASSQTVFQPQHF. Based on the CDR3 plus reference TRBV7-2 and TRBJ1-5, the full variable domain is GAGVSQSPSNKVTEKGKDVELRCDPISGHTALYWYRQSLGQGLEFLIYFQGNSAPDKSGLPSDRFSAERTGGSVSTLTIQRTQQEDSAVYLCASSQTVFQPQHFGDGTRLSIL.

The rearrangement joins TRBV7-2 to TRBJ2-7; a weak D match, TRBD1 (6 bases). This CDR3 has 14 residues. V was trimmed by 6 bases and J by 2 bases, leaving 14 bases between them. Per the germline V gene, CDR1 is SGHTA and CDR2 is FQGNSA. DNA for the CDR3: TGTGCCAGCAGTCATCCACGGGACACCTACGAGCAGTACTTC. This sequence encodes CASSHPRDTYEQYF.

CDR3 DNA: TGTGCCAGCAGCCCGCGACAGGGGACGAACACTGAAGCTTTCTTT. This sequence encodes CASSPRQGTNTEAFF. The chain couples TRBV7-2 to TRBJ1-1; 8 bases align to TRBD1. Germline CDR1 SGHTA, CDR2 FQGNSA. This CDR3 has 15 residues. Trimming removed 5 bases from V and 1 base from J; junction bases left unmatched: 6.

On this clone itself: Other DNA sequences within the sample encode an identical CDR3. The CDR3 coding sequence is TGTGCCAGCAGTGGCTACAATGAGCAGTTCTTC. Amino acids: CASSGYNEQFF. The chain has TRBV2 and TRBJ2-1, with D unclear. V lost 4 bases and J 3 bases, leaving 1 base between the germline ends. The CDR3 has 11 residues. Per germline, CDR1 SNHLY and CDR2 FYNNEI.

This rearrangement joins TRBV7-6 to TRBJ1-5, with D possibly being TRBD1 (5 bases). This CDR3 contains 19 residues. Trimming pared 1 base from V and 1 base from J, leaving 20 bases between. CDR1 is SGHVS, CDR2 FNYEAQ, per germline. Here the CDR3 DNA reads TGTGCCAGCAGCTTAGATCCAGGGATCCCTTCAATGAGCAATCAGCCCCAGCATTTT. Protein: CASSLDPGIPSMSNQPQHF.

CDR3 sequence: CASSPGFSGNTIYF. For the CDR3, the DNA is TGCGCCAGCAGCCCTGGATTTTCGGGAAACACCATATATTTT. This chain connects TRBV4-3 to TRBJ1-3; D is undetermined. V dropped 4 bases and J dropped 4 bases, with 11 bases sitting between them. CDR3 length equals 14 residues. Germline V gene data show CDR1 as LGHNA and CDR2 as YSLEER.